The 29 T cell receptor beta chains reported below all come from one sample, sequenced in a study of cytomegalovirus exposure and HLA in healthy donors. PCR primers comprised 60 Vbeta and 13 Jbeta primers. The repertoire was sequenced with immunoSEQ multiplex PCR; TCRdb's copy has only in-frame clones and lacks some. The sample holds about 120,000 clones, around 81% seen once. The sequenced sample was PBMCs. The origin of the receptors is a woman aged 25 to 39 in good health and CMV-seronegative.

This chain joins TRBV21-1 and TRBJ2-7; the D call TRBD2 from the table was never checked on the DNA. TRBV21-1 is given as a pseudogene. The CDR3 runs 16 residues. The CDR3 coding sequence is TGTGCCAGCAGCAAAGTCGGACTAGCGGTAACCTACGAGCAGTACTTC. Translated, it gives CASSKVGLAVTYEQYF.

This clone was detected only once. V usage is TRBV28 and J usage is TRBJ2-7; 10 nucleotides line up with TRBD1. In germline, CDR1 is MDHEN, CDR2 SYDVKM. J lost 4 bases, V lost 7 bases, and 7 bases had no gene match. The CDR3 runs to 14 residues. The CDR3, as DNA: TGTGCCAGCACTGCCCCGGGACAGGGGTACGAGCAGTACTTC. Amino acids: CASTAPGQGYEQYF.

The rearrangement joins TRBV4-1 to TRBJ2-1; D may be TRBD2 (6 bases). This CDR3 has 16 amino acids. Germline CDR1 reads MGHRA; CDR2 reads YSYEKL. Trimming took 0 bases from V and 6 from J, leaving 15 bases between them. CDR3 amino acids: CASSQERSGSGNEQFF. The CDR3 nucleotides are TGCGCCAGCAGCCAAGAGAGGAGCGGGTCGGGCAATGAGCAGTTCTTC.

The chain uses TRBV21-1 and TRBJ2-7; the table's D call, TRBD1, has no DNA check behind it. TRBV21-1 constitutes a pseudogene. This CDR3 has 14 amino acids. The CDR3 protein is CASSLRHISYEQYF. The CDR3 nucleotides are TGTGCCAGCAGCCTCCGACACATCTCCTACGAGCAGTACTTC.

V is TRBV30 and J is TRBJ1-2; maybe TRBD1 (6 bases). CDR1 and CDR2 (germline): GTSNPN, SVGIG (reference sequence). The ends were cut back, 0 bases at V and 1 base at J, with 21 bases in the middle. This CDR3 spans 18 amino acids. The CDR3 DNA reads TGTGCCTGGAGTGTACTTCAGGACCCCCGGACAGATAACTATGGCTACACCTTC. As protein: CAWSVLQDPRTDNYGYTF.

CDR3 protein: CASASVNNQPQHF. CDR3 coding DNA: TGTGCCAGCGCCTCGGTCAACAATCAGCCCCAGCATTTT. The chain uses TRBV6-1 and TRBJ1-5, with D uncertain. The CDR3 sequence is 13 residues long. The V gene lost 8 bases and the J gene lost 3 bases, with 11 bases spanning the gap. Germline V lookup: CDR1 MNHNS, CDR2 SASEGT.

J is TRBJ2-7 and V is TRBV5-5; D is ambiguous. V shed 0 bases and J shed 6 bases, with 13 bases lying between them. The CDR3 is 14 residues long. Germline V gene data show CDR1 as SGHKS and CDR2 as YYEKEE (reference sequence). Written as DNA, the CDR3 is TGTGCCAGCAGCTTGGACAGTGCCCAGGTCGAGCAGTACTTC. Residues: CASSLDSAQVEQYF.

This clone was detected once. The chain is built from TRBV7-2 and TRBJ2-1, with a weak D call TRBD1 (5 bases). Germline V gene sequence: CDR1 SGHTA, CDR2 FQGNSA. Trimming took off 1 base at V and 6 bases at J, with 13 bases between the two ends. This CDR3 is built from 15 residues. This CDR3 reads CASSLGLRQGNEQFF. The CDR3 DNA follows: TGTGCCAGCAGCTTAGGGTTGCGTCAGGGCAATGAGCAGTTCTTC.

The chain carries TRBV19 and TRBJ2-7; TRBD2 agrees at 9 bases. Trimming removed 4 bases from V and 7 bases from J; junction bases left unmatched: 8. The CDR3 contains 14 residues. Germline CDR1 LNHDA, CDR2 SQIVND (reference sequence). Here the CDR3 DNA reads TGTGCCAGTAGTAGTAGCGGGAGTCTAGGGGAGCAGTACTTC. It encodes CASSSSGSLGEQYF.

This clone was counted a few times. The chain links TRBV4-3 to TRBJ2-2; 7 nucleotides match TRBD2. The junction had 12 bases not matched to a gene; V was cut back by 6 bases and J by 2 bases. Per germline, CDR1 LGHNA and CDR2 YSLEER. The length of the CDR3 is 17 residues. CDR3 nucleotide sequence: TGCGCCAGCAGGCCATCTCCTAGCGGACGCAACACCGGGGAGCTGTTTTTT. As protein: CASRPSPSGRNTGELFF.

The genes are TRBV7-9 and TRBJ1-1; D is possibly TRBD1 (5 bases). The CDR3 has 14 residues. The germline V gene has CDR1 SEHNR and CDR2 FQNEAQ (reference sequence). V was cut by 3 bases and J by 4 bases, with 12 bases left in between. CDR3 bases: TGTGCCAGCAGCTTTTGGGGGGGAGCCACTGAAGCTTTCTTT. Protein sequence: CASSFWGGATEAFF.

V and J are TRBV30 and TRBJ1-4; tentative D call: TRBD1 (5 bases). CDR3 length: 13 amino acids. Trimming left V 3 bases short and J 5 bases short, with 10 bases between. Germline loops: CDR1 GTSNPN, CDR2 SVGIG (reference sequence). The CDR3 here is CAWSAGPNEKLFF. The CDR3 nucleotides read TGTGCCTGGAGCGCAGGGCCGAATGAAAAACTGTTTTTT.

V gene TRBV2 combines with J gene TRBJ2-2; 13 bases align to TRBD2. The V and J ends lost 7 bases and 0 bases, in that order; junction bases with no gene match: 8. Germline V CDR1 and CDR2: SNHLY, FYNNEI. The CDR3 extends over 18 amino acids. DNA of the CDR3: TGTGCCAGCACCTACACGACTAGCGGGAGGCCGAACACCGGGGAGCTGTTTTTT. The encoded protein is CASTYTTSGRPNTGELFF.

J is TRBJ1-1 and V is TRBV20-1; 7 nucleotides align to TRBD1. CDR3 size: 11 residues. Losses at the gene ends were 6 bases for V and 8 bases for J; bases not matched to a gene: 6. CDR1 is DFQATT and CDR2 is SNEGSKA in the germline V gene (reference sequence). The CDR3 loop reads CSAPGQKEAFF. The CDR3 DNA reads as TGCAGTGCCCCGGGACAGAAAGAAGCTTTCTTT.

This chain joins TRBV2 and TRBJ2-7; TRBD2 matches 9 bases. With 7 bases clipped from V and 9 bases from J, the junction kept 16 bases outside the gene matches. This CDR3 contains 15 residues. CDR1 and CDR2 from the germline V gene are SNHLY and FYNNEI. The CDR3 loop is CASIEGGGRAARQYF. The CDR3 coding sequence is TGTGCCAGCATCGAGGGAGGCGGGAGGGCCGCCCGGCAGTACTTC.

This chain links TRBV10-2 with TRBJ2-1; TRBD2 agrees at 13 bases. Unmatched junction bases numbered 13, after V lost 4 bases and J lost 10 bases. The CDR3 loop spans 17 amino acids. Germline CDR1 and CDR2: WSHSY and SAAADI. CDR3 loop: CASSAERGTSGIYEQFF. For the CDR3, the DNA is TGCGCCAGCAGTGCGGAAAGGGGGACTAGCGGGATTTACGAGCAGTTCTTC.

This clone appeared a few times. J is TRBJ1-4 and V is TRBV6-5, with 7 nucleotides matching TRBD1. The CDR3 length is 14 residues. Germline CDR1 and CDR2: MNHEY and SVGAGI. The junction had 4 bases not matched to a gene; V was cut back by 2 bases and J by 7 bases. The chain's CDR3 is CASSYVTGTEKLFF. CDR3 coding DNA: TGTGCCAGCAGTTACGTGACAGGGACTGAAAAACTGTTTTTT.

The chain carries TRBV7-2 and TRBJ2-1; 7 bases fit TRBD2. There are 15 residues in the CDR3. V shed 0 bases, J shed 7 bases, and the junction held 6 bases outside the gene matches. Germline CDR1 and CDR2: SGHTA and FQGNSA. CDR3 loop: CASSLAGGPRNEQFF. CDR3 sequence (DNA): TGTGCCAGCAGCTTAGCGGGAGGGCCTCGGAATGAGCAGTTCTTC.

CDR3 protein: CASSPLPPEANTEAFF. The DNA of the CDR3 is TGTGCCAGCTCACCTCTACCACCGGAGGCGAACACTGAAGCTTTCTTT. This sequence joins TRBV18 and TRBJ1-1, with D unclear. The CDR3 contains 16 residues. The V end was cut by 3 bases, the J end by 1 base, with 15 bases between. The germline V gene encodes CDR1 KGHSH and CDR2 LQKENI.

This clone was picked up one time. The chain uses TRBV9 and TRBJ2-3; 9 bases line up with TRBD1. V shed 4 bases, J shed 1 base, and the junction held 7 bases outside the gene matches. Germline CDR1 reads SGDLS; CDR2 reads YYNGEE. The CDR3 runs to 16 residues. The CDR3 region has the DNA TGTGCCAGCAGCCCCAGGGGGGACAGGGGCACAGATACGCAGTATTTT. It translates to CASSPRGDRGTDTQYF.

The CDR3 protein is CASSNVKGYTF. CDR3 bases: TGTGCCAGCAGTAATGTTAAAGGCTACACCTTC. V is TRBV9 and J is TRBJ1-2; D uncertain. The CDR3 has 11 amino acids. The germline gives CDR1 SGDLS, CDR2 YYNGEE. V was cut by 5 bases and J by 8 bases, with 10 bases left in between.

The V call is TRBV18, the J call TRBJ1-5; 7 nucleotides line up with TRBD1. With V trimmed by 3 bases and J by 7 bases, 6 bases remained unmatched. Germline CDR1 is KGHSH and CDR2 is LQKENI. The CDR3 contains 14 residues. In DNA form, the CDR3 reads TGTGCCAGCTCACCCGAGACAGGGCGCCAGCCCCAGCATTTT. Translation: CASSPETGRQPQHF. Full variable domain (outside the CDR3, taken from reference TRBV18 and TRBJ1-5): NAGVMQNPRHLVRRRGQEARLRCSPMKGHSHVYWYRQLPEEGLKFMVYLQKENIIDESGMPKERFSAEFPKEGPSILRIQQVVRGDSAAYFCASSPETGRQPQHFGDGTRLSIL.

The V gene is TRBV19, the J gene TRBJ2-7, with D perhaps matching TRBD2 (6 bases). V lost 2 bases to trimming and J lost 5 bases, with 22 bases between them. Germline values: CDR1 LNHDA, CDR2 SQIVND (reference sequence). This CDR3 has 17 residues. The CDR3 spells CASSIRSLNGRHDEQYF. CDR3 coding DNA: TGTGCCAGTAGTATAAGAAGTTTGAACGGGAGACATGACGAGCAGTACTTC.

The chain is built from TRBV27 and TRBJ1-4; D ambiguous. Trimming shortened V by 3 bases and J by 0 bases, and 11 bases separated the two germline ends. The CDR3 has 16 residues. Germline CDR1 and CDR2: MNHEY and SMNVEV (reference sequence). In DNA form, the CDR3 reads TGTGCCAGCAGTTTGACGACGGGTTCAACTAATGAAAAACTGTTTTTT. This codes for CASSLTTGSTNEKLFF. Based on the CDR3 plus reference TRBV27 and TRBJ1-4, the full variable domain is EAQVTQNPRYLITVTGKKLTVTCSQNMNHEYMSWYRQDPGLGLRQIYYSMNVEVTDKGDVPEGYKVSRKEKRNFPLILESPSPNQTSLYFCASSLTTGSTNEKLFFGSGTQLSVL.

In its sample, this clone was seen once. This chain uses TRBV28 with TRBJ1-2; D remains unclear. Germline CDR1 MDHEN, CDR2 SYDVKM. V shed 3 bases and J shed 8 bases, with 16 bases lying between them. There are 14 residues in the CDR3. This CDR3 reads CASSFPEEAQGYTF. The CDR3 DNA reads TGTGCCAGCAGTTTCCCCGAAGAGGCTCAGGGCTACACCTTC.

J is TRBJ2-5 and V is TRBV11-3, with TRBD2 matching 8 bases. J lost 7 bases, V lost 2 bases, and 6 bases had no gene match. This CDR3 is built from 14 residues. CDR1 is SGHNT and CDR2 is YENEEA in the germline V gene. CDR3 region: CASSLSPGGGTQYF. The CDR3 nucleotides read TGTGCCAGCAGCTTATCCCCCGGGGGGGGGACCCAGTACTTC.

The CDR3 spells CASVRGNEQFF. In DNA, the CDR3 is TGTGCCAGTGTCCGAGGCAATGAGCAGTTCTTC. The chain combines TRBV28 with TRBJ2-1; D is uncertain. The germline V gene encodes CDR1 MDHEN and CDR2 SYDVKM. The CDR3 loop spans 11 amino acids. V shed 9 bases and J shed 6 bases, with 9 bases lying between them.

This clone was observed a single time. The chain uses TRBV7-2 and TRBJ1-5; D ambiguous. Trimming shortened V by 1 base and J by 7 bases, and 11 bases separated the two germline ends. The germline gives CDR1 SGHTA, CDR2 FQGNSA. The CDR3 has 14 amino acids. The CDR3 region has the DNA TGTGCCAGCAGCTTAGATCCGGGAAGACAGCCCCAGCATTTT. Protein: CASSLDPGRQPQHF.

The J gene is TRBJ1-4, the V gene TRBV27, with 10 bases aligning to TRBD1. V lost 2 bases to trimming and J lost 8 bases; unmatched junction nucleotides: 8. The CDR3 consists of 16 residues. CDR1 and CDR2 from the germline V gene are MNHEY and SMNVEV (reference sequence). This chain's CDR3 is CASSLKGRTGGEKLFF. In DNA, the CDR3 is TGTGCCAGCAGTTTAAAGGGGCGGACAGGGGGGGAAAAACTGTTTTTT.